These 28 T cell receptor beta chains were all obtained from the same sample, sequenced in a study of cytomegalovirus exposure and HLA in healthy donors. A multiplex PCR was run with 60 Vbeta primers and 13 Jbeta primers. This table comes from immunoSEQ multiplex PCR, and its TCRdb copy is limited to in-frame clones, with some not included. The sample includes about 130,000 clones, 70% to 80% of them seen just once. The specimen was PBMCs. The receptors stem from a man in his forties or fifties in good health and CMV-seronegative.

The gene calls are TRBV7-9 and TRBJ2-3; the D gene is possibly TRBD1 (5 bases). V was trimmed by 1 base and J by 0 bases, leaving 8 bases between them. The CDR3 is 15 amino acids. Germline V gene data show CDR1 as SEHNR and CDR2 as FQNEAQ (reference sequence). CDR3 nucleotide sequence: TGTGCCAGCAGCTTAGTAGGGGCTAGCACAGATACGCAGTATTTT. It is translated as CASSLVGASTDTQYF.

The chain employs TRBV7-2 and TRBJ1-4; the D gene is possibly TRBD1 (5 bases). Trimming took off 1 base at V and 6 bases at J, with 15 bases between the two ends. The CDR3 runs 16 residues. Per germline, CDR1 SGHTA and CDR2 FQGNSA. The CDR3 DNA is TGTGCCAGCAGCTTAGGGAGGGGTTCGTCTTATGAAAAACTGTTTTTT. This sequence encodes CASSLGRGSSYEKLFF.

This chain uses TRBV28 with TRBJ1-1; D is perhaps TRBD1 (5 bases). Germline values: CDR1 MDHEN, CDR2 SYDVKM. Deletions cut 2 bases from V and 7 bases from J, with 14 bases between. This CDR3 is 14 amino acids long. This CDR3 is CASSLRAWGLEAFF. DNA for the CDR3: TGTGCCAGCAGTTTAAGGGCATGGGGACTTGAAGCTTTCTTT.

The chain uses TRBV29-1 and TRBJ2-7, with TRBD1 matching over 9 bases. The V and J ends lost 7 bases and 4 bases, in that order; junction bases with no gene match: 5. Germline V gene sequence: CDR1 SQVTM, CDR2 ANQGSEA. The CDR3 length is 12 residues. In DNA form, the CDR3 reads TGCAGCGCCCGGGACAGGGTTTACGAGCAGTACTTC. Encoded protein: CSARDRVYEQYF.

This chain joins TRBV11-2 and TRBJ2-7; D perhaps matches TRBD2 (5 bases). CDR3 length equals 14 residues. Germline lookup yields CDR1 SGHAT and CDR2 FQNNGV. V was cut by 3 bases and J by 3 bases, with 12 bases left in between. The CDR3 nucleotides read TGTGCCAGCAGCTTGAGGGAACTAAACTACGAGCAGTACTTC. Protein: CASSLRELNYEQYF.

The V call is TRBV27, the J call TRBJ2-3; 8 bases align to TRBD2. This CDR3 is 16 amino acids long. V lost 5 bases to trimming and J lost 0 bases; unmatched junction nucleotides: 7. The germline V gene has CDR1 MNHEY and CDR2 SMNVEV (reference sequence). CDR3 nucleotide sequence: TGTGCCAGCAGTCATGTAGCGGGAACTAGCACAGATACGCAGTATTTT. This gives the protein CASSHVAGTSTDTQYF.

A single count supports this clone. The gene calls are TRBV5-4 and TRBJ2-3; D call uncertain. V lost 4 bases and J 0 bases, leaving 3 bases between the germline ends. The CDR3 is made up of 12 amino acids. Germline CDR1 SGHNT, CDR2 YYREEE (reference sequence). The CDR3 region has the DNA TGTGCCAGCAGCCCTAGCACAGATACGCAGTATTTT. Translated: CASSPSTDTQYF.

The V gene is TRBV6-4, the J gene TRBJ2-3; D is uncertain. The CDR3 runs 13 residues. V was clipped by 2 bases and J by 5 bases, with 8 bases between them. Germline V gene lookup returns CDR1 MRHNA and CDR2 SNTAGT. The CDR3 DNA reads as TGTGCCAGCAGTGACCAGGCGAGAGATACGCAGTATTTT. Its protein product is CASSDQARDTQYF.

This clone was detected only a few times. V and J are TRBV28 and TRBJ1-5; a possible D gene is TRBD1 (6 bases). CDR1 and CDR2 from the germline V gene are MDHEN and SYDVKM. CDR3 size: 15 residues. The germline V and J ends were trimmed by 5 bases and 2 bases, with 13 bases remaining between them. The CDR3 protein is CASSEIGGGNQPQHF. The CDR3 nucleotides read TGTGCCAGCAGTGAGATAGGGGGGGGCAATCAGCCCCAGCATTTT.

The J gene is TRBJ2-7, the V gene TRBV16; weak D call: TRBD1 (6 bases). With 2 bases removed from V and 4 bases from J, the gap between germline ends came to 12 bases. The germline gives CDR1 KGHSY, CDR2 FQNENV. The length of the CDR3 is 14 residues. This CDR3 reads CASSQGTRSYEQYF. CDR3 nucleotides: TGTGCCAGCAGCCAAGGGACAAGAAGTTACGAGCAGTACTTC.

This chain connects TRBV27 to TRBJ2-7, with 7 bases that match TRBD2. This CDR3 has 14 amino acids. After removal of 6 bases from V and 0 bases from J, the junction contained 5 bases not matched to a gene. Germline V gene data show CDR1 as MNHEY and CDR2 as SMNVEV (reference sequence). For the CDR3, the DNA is TGTGCCAGCAGGATAGCGGGCCCCTCCTACGAGCAGTACTTC. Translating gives CASRIAGPSYEQYF.

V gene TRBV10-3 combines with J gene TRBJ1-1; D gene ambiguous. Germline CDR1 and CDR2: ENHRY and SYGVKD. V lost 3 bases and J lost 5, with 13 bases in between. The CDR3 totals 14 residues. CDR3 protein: CAISERVFGTEAFF. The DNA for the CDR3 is TGTGCCATCAGTGAAAGAGTCTTTGGTACTGAAGCTTTCTTT.

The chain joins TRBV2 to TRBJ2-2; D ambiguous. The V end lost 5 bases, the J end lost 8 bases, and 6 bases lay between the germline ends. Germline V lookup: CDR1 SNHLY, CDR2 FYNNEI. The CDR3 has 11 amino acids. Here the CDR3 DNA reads TGTGCCAGCAGTAGAACTGGGGAGCTGTTTTTT. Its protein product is CASSRTGELFF. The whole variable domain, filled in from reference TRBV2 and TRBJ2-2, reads EPEVTQTPSHQVTQMGQEVILRCVPISNHLYFYWYRQILGQKVEFLVSFYNNEISEKSEIFDDQFSVERPDGSNFTLKIRSTKLEDSAMYFCASSRTGELFFGEGSRLTVL.

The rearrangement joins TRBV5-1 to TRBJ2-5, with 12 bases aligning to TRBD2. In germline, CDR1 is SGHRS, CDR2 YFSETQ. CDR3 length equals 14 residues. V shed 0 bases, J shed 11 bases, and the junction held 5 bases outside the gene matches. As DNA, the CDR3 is TGCGCCAGCAGCTTGGGACTAGCGGGAGTGGTGCAGTACTTC. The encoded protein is CASSLGLAGVVQYF.

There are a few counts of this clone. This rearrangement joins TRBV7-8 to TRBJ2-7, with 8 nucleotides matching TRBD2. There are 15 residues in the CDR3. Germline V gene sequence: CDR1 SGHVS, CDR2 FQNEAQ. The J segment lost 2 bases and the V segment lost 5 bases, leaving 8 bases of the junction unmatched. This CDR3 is CASSPQRGKTYEQYF. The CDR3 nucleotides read TGTGCCAGCAGCCCCCAGCGGGGGAAGACCTACGAGCAGTACTTC.

CDR3 amino acids: CASSLLADPYNEQFF. For the CDR3, the DNA is TGTGCCAGCAGCTTATTAGCGGATCCCTACAATGAGCAGTTCTTC. The V gene is TRBV11-3, the J gene TRBJ2-1; D may be TRBD2 (6 bases). The CDR3 spans 15 residues. Between the trimmed V and J ends, which lost 2 bases and 2 bases, there was a span of 10 bases. Germline V CDR1 and CDR2: SGHNT, YENEEA.

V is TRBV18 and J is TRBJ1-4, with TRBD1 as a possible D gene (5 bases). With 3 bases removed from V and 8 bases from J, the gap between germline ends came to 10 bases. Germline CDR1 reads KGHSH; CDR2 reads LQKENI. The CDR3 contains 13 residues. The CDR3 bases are TGTGCCAGCTCACCCGGGACTCGAGAAAAACTGTTTTTT. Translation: CASSPGTREKLFF.

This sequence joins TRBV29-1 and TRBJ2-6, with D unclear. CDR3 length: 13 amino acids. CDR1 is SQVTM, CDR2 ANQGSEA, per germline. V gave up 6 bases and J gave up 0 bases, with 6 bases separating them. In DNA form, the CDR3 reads TGCAGCGTCCTAAGCTCTGGGGCCAACGTCCTGACTTTC. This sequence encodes CSVLSSGANVLTF.

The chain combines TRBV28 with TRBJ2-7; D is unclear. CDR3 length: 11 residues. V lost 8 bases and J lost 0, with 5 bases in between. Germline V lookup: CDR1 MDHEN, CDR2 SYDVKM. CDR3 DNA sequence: TGTGCCAGCGGCCACTCCTACGAGCAGTACTTC. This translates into CASGHSYEQYF.

The CDR3 DNA reads TGTGCCAGCAGTTTTAGCGGGAGCGGCTACGAGCAGTACTTC. Protein: CASSFSGSGYEQYF. This chain links TRBV28 with TRBJ2-7, with 9 nucleotides matching TRBD2. Germline assignment: CDR1 MDHEN and CDR2 SYDVKM. The CDR3 loop spans 14 amino acids. The V segment lost 3 bases and the J segment 3 bases; nucleotides outside the gene matches: 3.

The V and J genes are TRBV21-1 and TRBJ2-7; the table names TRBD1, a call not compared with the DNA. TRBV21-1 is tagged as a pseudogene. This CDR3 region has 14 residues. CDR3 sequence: CASSSHRSSYEQYF. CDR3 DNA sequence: TGTGCCAGCAGCTCTCACAGGAGCTCCTACGAGCAGTACTTC.

The CDR3 sequence is CASSRGGGYNSPLHF. CDR3 DNA: TGTGCCAGCAGCAGGGGCGGGGGTTATAATTCACCCCTCCACTTT. This rearrangement joins TRBV27 to TRBJ1-6; a weak D match, TRBD1 (6 bases). CDR3 length equals 15 residues. The germline gives CDR1 MNHEY, CDR2 SMNVEV (reference sequence). Trimming took 6 bases from V and 4 from J, leaving 13 bases between them.

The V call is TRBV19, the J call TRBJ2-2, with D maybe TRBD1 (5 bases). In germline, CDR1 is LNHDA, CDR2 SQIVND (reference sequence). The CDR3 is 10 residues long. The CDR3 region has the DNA TGTGCGGTGGGGCAAGGGGAGCTGTTTTTT. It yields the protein CAVGQGELFF.

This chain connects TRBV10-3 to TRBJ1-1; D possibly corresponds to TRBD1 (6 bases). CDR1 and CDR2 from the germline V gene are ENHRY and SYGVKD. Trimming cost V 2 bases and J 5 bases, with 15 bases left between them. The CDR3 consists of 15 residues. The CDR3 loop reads CAISEEGGLITEAFF. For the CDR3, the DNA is TGTGCCATCAGTGAGGAGGGGGGGCTGATTACTGAAGCTTTCTTT.

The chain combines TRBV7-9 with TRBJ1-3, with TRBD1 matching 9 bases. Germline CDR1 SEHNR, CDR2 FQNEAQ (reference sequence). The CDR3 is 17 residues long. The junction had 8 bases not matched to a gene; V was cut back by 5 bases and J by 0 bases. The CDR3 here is CASSPSGQGRSGNTIYF. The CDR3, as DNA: TGTGCCAGCAGCCCCTCGGGACAGGGCCGCTCTGGAAACACCATATATTTT. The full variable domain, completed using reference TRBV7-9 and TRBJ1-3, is DTGVSQNPRHKITKRGQNVTFRCDPISEHNRLYWYRQTLGQGPEFLTYFQNEAQLEKSRLLSDRFSAERPKGSFSTLEIQRTEQGDSAMYLCASSPSGQGRSGNTIYFGEGSWLTVV.

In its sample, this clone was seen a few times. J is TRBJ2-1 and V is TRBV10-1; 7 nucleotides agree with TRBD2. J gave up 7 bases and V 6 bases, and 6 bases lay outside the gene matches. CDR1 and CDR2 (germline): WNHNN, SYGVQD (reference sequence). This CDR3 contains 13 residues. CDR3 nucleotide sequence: TGCGCCAGCAGCTCCGGACTAGAGAATGAGCAGTTCTTC. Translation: CASSSGLENEQFF.

In DNA form, the CDR3 reads TGTGCCACCTCCGCCAGGGGGATGGAGACCCAGTACTTC. Amino acids: CATSARGMETQYF. The chain couples TRBV2 to TRBJ2-5; TRBD1 matches at 7 bases. Germline lookup yields CDR1 SNHLY and CDR2 FYNNEI. Trimming removed 10 bases from V and 5 bases from J; junction bases left unmatched: 10. The CDR3 has 13 residues. Variable domain in full (rest from reference TRBV2 and TRBJ2-5): EPEVTQTPSHQVTQMGQEVILRCVPISNHLYFYWYRQILGQKVEFLVSFYNNEISEKSEIFDDQFSVERPDGSNFTLKIRSTKLEDSAMYFCATSARGMETQYFGPGTRLLVL.

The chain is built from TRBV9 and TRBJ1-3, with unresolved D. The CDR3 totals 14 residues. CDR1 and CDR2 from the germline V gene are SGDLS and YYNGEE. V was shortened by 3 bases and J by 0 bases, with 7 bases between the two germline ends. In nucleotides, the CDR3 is TGTGCCAGCAGCGGAGACTACTCTGGAAACACCATATATTTT. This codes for CASSGDYSGNTIYF.